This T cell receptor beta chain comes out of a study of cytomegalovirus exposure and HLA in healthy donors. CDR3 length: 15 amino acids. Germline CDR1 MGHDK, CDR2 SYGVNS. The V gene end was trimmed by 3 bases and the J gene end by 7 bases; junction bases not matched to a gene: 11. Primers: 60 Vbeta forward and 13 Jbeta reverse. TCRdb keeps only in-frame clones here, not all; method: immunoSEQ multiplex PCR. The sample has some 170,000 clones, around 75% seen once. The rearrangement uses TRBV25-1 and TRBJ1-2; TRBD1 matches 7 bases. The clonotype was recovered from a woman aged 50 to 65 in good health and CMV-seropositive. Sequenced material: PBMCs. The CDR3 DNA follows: TGTGCCAGCAGTGACCCGCCCGGGACAGAAAGTGGCTACACCTTC. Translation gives CASSDPPGTESGYTF.